Listed here are 19 T cell receptor beta chains from one sample, sequenced in a study of cytomegalovirus exposure and HLA in healthy donors. Both 60 Vbeta primers and 13 Jbeta primers went into the PCR. Profiled with immunoSEQ multiplex PCR; TCRdb holds only in-frame clones, not every one. Of around 120,000 clones in the sample, roughly 80% were seen once. The sequenced sample consisted of PBMCs. Receptors originate from a woman aged 35 to 49 in good health and CMV-seronegative.

The chain carries TRBV4-2 and TRBJ2-7; TRBD1 agrees at 8 bases. V lost 1 base and J lost 3; bases outside the gene matches: 5. Germline loops: CDR1 LGHNA, CDR2 YNFKEQ. The CDR3 covers 15 residues. CDR3 in DNA: TGTGCCAGCAGCCAAGCCGGGACAGGAGGCTACGAGCAGTACTTC. Amino acids: CASSQAGTGGYEQYF.

This chain uses TRBV15 with TRBJ2-1; D ambiguous. V was trimmed by 0 bases and J by 6 bases, leaving 15 bases between them. The germline V gene has CDR1 LNHNV and CDR2 YYDKDF (reference sequence). This CDR3 contains 16 residues. The CDR3 nucleotides are TGTGCCACCAGCAGAGATCGATCAGTACGACTCAATGAGCAGTTCTTC. This translates into CATSRDRSVRLNEQFF.

This chain uses TRBV19 with TRBJ1-5; 7 bases map to TRBD1. CDR1 and CDR2 from the germline V gene are LNHDA and SQIVND (reference sequence). This CDR3 contains 15 residues. With 5 bases clipped from V and 2 bases from J, the junction kept 6 bases outside the gene matches. The CDR3 DNA reads TGTGCCAGTAGTGAAGGGGGCGGTGGCAATCAGCCCCAGCATTTT. It translates to CASSEGGGGNQPQHF.

The chain is built from TRBV7-9 and TRBJ1-1, with D possibly matching TRBD1 (5 bases). Germline CDR1 is SEHNR and CDR2 is FQNEAQ (reference sequence). CDR3 length equals 15 residues. Trimming stripped 4 bases from V and 5 bases from J, with 17 bases between. The CDR3 DNA reads TGTGCCAGCAGCTCCTCCCCAATCGGGGGGACTGAAGCTTTCTTT. Residues: CASSSSPIGGTEAFF.

J is TRBJ2-5 and V is TRBV10-3; weak D call: TRBD1 (6 bases). Trimming stripped 6 bases from V and 1 base from J, with 12 bases between. The CDR3 has 14 residues. Looked up from germline, CDR1 is ENHRY and CDR2 is SYGVKD. The CDR3 sequence is CAIRTGTSQETQYF. The CDR3 DNA sequence: TGTGCCATCAGAACCGGGACAAGCCAAGAGACCCAGTACTTC.

The rearrangement joins TRBV18 to TRBJ2-1; 9 positions agree with TRBD2. Germline V gene sequence: CDR1 KGHSH, CDR2 LQKENI. The V gene end was trimmed by 3 bases and the J gene end by 9 bases; junction bases not matched to a gene: 9. CDR3 length equals 15 residues. CDR3 DNA: TGTGCCAGCTCACCGGCCGAACTAGCGGGCTTTGAGCAGTTCTTC. Protein: CASSPAELAGFEQFF. The full variable domain, its missing parts supplied by reference TRBV18 and TRBJ2-1, is NAGVMQNPRHLVRRRGQEARLRCSPMKGHSHVYWYRQLPEEGLKFMVYLQKENIIDESGMPKERFSAEFPKEGPSILRIQQVVRGDSAAYFCASSPAELAGFEQFFGPGTRLTVL.

The chain employs TRBV5-6 and TRBJ2-2; TRBD2 matches at 8 bases. Germline trimming cut 2 bases from V and 6 bases from J; bases unmatched to any gene: 9. The CDR3 loop spans 16 amino acids. The germline V gene has CDR1 SGHDT and CDR2 YYEEEE. CDR3 sequence reads: CASSFSGLARAGELFF. The CDR3 nucleotides read TGTGCCAGCAGCTTCTCTGGACTAGCTAGGGCCGGGGAGCTGTTTTTT.

CDR3 nucleotide sequence: TGTGCCAGCTCACCGGGACTAGCGGGAGTCGTACACACAGATACGCAGTATTTT. This sequence encodes CASSPGLAGVVHTDTQYF. This rearrangement joins TRBV18 to TRBJ2-3; 14 bases fit TRBD2. CDR3 size: 18 residues. Germline CDR1 and CDR2: KGHSH and LQKENI. The J segment lost 2 bases and the V segment lost 3 bases, leaving 7 bases of the junction unmatched.

V and J are TRBV6-6 and TRBJ1-1; no clear D gene. This CDR3 has 15 amino acids. Per germline, CDR1 MNHNY and CDR2 SVGAGI (reference sequence). Trimming cost V 0 bases and J 4 bases, with 12 bases left between them. The CDR3 coding sequence is TGTGCCAGCAGTTACTCGTACAGCATAGTCACTGAAGCTTTCTTT. Amino acid sequence: CASSYSYSIVTEAFF.

V gene TRBV5-1 combines with J gene TRBJ2-1; D unresolved. CDR3 length: 12 residues. The germline CDR1 and CDR2 sequences are SGHRS and YFSETQ. The ends were cut back, 4 bases at V and 4 bases at J, with 6 bases in the middle. The CDR3 DNA reads as TGCGCCAGCAGCCCCCTTTACAATGAGCAGTTCTTC. Amino acids: CASSPLYNEQFF.

This clone was recorded once. The gene calls are TRBV2 and TRBJ1-4; 9 bases fit TRBD1. J was trimmed by 7 bases and V by 2 bases; bases with no gene match: 2. In germline, CDR1 is SNHLY, CDR2 FYNNEI. CDR3 length equals 14 residues. The CDR3 bases are TGTGCCAGCAGTGAATTGGGACAGGGTGAAAAACTGTTTTTT. Protein: CASSELGQGEKLFF.

The chain recombines TRBV7-9 with TRBJ2-7; weak D call: TRBD1 (10 bases). Trimming took off 5 bases at V and 2 bases at J, with 22 bases between the two ends. In germline, CDR1 is SEHNR, CDR2 FQNEAQ (reference sequence). This CDR3 comprises 17 residues. The CDR3 DNA follows: TGTGCCAGCAGCCCGAGGGACAGGGGACTAGCCCCCTACGAGCAGTACTTC. It yields the protein CASSPRDRGLAPYEQYF.

This clone showed up just a few times. The CDR3 sequence: CASSDWTNYEQYF. CDR3 coding DNA: TGTGCCAGTAGTGACTGGACAAATTACGAGCAGTACTTC. V gene TRBV19 combines with J gene TRBJ2-7, with D possibly TRBD1 on 5 matching bases. Germline lookup yields CDR1 LNHDA and CDR2 SQIVND (reference sequence). The germline V and J ends were trimmed by 5 bases and 4 bases, with 12 bases remaining between them. CDR3 length: 13 residues. The full variable domain, its missing parts supplied by reference TRBV19 and TRBJ2-7, is DGGITQSPKYLFRKEGQNVTLSCEQNLNHDAMYWYRQDPGQGLRLIYYSQIVNDFQKGDIAEGYSVSREKKESFPLTVTSAQKNPTAFYLCASSDWTNYEQYFGPGTRLTVT.

A single count supports this clone. The chain recombines TRBV7-8 with TRBJ2-2, with TRBD1 matching 7 bases. Germline assignment: CDR1 SGHVS and CDR2 FQNEAQ. CDR3 length equals 16 residues. V was pared by 4 bases and J by 3 bases, with 8 bases of the junction left unmatched. DNA for the CDR3: TGTGCCAGCAGCTCCTCGGGGACAGCATACACCGGGGAGCTGTTTTTT. Its protein product is CASSSSGTAYTGELFF.

The gene calls are TRBV7-9 and TRBJ1-6; D gene unclear. The ends were cut back, 1 base at V and 6 bases at J, with 7 bases in the middle. The CDR3 contains 14 residues. CDR1 and CDR2 from the germline V gene are SEHNR and FQNEAQ (reference sequence). CDR3 region: CASSLDRFNSPLHF. CDR3 coding DNA: TGTGCCAGCAGCTTAGACAGATTTAATTCACCCCTCCACTTT. Together with reference TRBV7-9 and TRBJ1-6, the CDR3 gives the full variable domain: DTGVSQNPRHKITKRGQNVTFRCDPISEHNRLYWYRQTLGQGPEFLTYFQNEAQLEKSRLLSDRFSAERPKGSFSTLEIQRTEQGDSAMYLCASSLDRFNSPLHFGNGTRLTVT.

The chain is built from TRBV4-1 and TRBJ1-3, with D perhaps TRBD1 (5 bases). The V and J ends lost 0 bases and 0 bases respectively, with 18 bases between them. The CDR3 contains 19 residues. Germline values: CDR1 MGHRA, CDR2 YSYEKL. The DNA for the CDR3 is TGCGCCAGCAGCCAAGATTTCAGGGATCTATATGCCTCTGGAAACACCATATATTTT. It encodes CASSQDFRDLYASGNTIYF.

The rearrangement links TRBV5-1 to TRBJ2-2, with D possibly TRBD1 on 6 matching bases. Germline V gene data show CDR1 as SGHRS and CDR2 as YFSETQ. The CDR3 has 15 residues. Trimming removed 1 base from V and 2 bases from J, with 9 bases in between. The CDR3 nucleotides read TGCGCCAGCAGCTTGCGGACAGATAACACCGGGGAGCTGTTTTTT. Its translation is CASSLRTDNTGELFF.

This clone was detected only a few times. The rearrangement links TRBV29-1 to TRBJ2-3, with D perhaps matching TRBD2 (5 bases). This CDR3 is built from 11 residues. Between the trimmed V and J ends, which lost 7 bases and 4 bases, there was a span of 9 bases. Germline V gene sequence: CDR1 SQVTM, CDR2 ANQGSEA. In nucleotides, the CDR3 is TGCAGCGCCTACGGGGCAGATACGCAGTATTTT. Protein: CSAYGADTQYF.

The chain uses TRBV19 and TRBJ1-1, with 7 bases matching TRBD1. CDR3 length: 16 residues. V gave up 9 bases and J gave up 0 bases; unmatched junction bases: 13. Germline CDR1 is LNHDA and CDR2 is SQIVND (reference sequence). The CDR3 protein is CASLWRAGTVNTEAFF. The DNA of the CDR3 is TGTGCCAGCCTCTGGAGGGCGGGGACAGTGAACACTGAAGCTTTCTTT.